This is a list of T cell receptor beta chains from one sample in a study of vaccination and CD4 T cells after COVID-19. TCRdb analysed the PCR reads with MiXCR anew, one entry per CDR3 protein. The top ten clones hold 7% to 9.5% of a sample with fewer than 15,000 distinct CDR3 sequences, less than 50% of them seen once. Their target antigens are unknown. This specimen consisted of CD4+ T cells from blood, cultured in vitro, obtained after SARS-CoV-2 vaccination. Source of these receptors: a human donor who had recovered from COVID-19. CDR3s leave out the opening cysteine and the closing phenylalanine or tryptophan. Fields, in order: J gene, V gene, CDR3 protein.

j_call: TRBJ1-6
v_call: TRBV27
cdr3_aa: ASSLSGTAPNSPLH

j_call: TRBJ2-2
v_call: TRBV6-1
cdr3_aa: ASSEGGGAGELF

j_call: TRBJ1-2
v_call: TRBV11-3
cdr3_aa: ASSLGVAERGYT

j_call: TRBJ1-2
v_call: TRBV12-3/TRBV12-4
cdr3_aa: ASSFQLYGYT

j_call: TRBJ1-1
v_call: TRBV29-1
cdr3_aa: SAEGSMNTEAF

j_call: TRBJ1-2
v_call: TRBV19
cdr3_aa: ASSGQGASNYGYT

j_call: TRBJ1-5
v_call: TRBV20-1
cdr3_aa: SARDPYSNQPQH

j_call: TRBJ1-1
v_call: TRBV29-1
cdr3_aa: SVDSTGAGTEAF

j_call: TRBJ2-2
v_call: TRBV7-2
cdr3_aa: ASATLTPGDTGELF

j_call: TRBJ2-3
v_call: TRBV9
cdr3_aa: ASSHGSESSTDTQY

j_call: TRBJ1-2
v_call: TRBV7-8
cdr3_aa: ASSLTGEGGRNYGYT

j_call: TRBJ1-1
v_call: TRBV11-3
cdr3_aa: ASSYIHGAGGTEAF